Reported below is one T cell receptor beta chain. Random hexamers were used to reverse transcribe roughly 0.45 to 1 ug of RNA. The TCR beta CDR3 was amplified by immunoSEQ multiplex PCR across 54 Vbeta, 13 Jbeta. TCRdb processed the immunoSEQ multiplex PCR reads anew with MiXCR; each CDR3 protein has one entry. Of fewer than 150,000 distinct CDR3 sequences listed, nearly 95% are singletons. This record belongs to a study of CD8 T cells in Susac syndrome. V dropped 2 bases and J dropped 2 bases, with 14 bases sitting between them. The CDR3 has 16 residues. Germline V gene data show CDR1 as KGHDR and CDR2 as SFDVKD.

Material: CD4+ T cells from PBMCs. V and J are TRBV24-1 and TRBJ1-2; perhaps TRBD1 as D (5 bases). The clonotype originates from a human donor in good health. CDR3 bases: TGTGCCACCAGTGATTCCGACAGAAGGCCCAACTATGGCTACACCTTC. Translated: CATSDSDRRPNYGYTF.